A single sample is the source of the 18 T cell receptor beta chains below, sequenced in a study of T-cell memory formation after mild COVID-19. TCRdb ran MiXCR on the 5' RACE reads and lists one entry per CDR3 protein. This sample has tens of thousands of distinct CDR3 sequences, with around 13% found just once. The material sequenced was PBMCs or a T cell subset sorted from them (not recorded which). The source is a man between 18 and 35 years old who had mild COVID-19 (a few samples of this study predate the infection). Cell type and time point are not known.

This clonotype appeared a few times. The chain uses TRBV12-3 or TRBV12-4 and TRBJ2-7, with a weak D call TRBD1 (6 bases). The CDR3 loop spans 15 amino acids. The V gene lost 5 bases and the J gene lost 0 bases, with 14 bases spanning the gap. This CDR3 reads CASSGGIGGSYEQYF. The DNA for the CDR3 is TGTGCCAGCAGTGGTGGGATAGGGGGCTCCTACGAGCAGTACTTC.

This clonotype turned up a few times. This chain connects TRBV7-9 to TRBJ1-6, with 7 bases matching TRBD1. V dropped 2 bases and J dropped 6; count of bases not matched to a gene: 4. The CDR3 has 15 residues. Germline V gives CDR1 SEHNR, CDR2 FQNEAQ (reference sequence). The CDR3 bases are TGTGCCAGCAGCTTAAGGACAGGCCCTAATTCACCCCTCCACTTT. As protein: CASSLRTGPNSPLHF. The whole variable domain, remainder taken from reference TRBV7-9 and TRBJ1-6, is DTGVSQNPRHKITKRGQNVTFRCDPISEHNRLYWYRQTLGQGPEFLTYFQNEAQLEKSRLLSDRFSAERPKGSFSTLEIQRTEQGDSAMYLCASSLRTGPNSPLHFGNGTRLTVT.

The gene calls are TRBV2 and TRBJ1-1; TRBD1 agrees at 9 bases. The junction had 9 bases not matched to a gene; V was cut back by 2 bases and J by 5 bases. Germline V gene sequence: CDR1 SNHLY, CDR2 FYNNEI. The CDR3 extends over 16 amino acids. The CDR3 region has the DNA TGTGCCAGCAGTGAAAATATGGGGACAGGGTATACTGAAGCTTTCTTT. This translates into CASSENMGTGYTEAFF. Filled out from reference TRBV2 and TRBJ1-1, the complete variable domain reads EPEVTQTPSHQVTQMGQEVILRCVPISNHLYFYWYRQILGQKVEFLVSFYNNEISEKSEIFDDQFSVERPDGSNFTLKIRSTKLEDSAMYFCASSENMGTGYTEAFFGQGTRLTVV.

This clonotype was observed a handful of times. The chain combines TRBV6-2 or TRBV6-3 with TRBJ2-7; D call uncertain. CDR1 and CDR2 from the germline V gene are MNHEY and SVGEGT. CDR3 length equals 11 residues. V was pared by 3 bases and J by 6 bases, with 6 bases between. Written as DNA, the CDR3 is TGTGCCAGCAGTTATGGATCCGAGCAGTACTTC. This encodes CASSYGSEQYF.

The chain employs TRBV4-1 and TRBJ1-3; unclear D gene. CDR3 length equals 13 residues. Germline CDR1 MGHRA, CDR2 YSYEKL. Trimming pared 1 base from V and 2 bases from J, leaving 3 bases between. The CDR3 is CASSQAAGNTIYF. The CDR3 coding sequence is TGCGCCAGCAGCCAAGCTGCTGGAAACACCATATATTTT.

This clonotype was seen at least ten times. This rearrangement joins TRBV7-9 to TRBJ2-7, with a possible D match to TRBD2 (6 bases). V dropped 3 bases and J dropped 6 bases, with 15 bases sitting between them. This CDR3 is built from 14 residues. Germline values: CDR1 SEHNR, CDR2 FQNEAQ (reference sequence). This CDR3 reads CASSLGGARSEQYV. The CDR3, as DNA: TGTGCCAGCAGCTTGGGGGGAGCTCGGAGCGAGCAGTACGTC.

A few counts support this clonotype. The chain joins TRBV5-1 to TRBJ2-7; 7 nucleotides line up with TRBD1. The CDR3 has 13 amino acids. The germline CDR1 and CDR2 sequences are SGHRS and YFSETQ. Trimming took 5 bases from V and 6 from J; bases not matched to a gene: 8. Written as DNA, the CDR3 is TGCGCCAGCAGTTTACGGGACAGCCGCGAGCAGTACTTC. Protein: CASSLRDSREQYF.

This chain joins TRBV12-3 or TRBV12-4 and TRBJ2-4; no clear D gene. Trimming pared 4 bases from V and 6 bases from J, leaving 16 bases between. The CDR3 consists of 15 residues. CDR3 sequence reads: CASSSTRFGLNIQYF. In DNA, the CDR3 is TGTGCCAGCAGTTCTACACGATTCGGGCTAAACATTCAGTACTTC.

This chain uses TRBV29-1 with TRBJ2-2; 8 bases fit TRBD1. CDR3 length equals 14 residues. The junction had 6 bases not matched to a gene; V was cut back by 6 bases and J by 3 bases. The germline V gene encodes CDR1 SQVTM and CDR2 ANQGSEA. For the CDR3, the DNA is TGCAGCGTCGCGAGGACAGGGCACACCGGGGAGCTGTTTTTT. Amino acids: CSVARTGHTGELFF.

This clonotype was observed many times. The chain is built from TRBV27 and TRBJ1-6; TRBD1 matches 7 bases. The CDR3 extends over 12 amino acids. CDR1 is MNHEY, CDR2 SMNVEV, per germline (reference sequence). After removal of 8 bases from V and 7 bases from J, the junction contained 2 bases not matched to a gene. This CDR3 reads CASADRNSPLHF. The CDR3 DNA is TGTGCCAGCGCGGACAGGAATTCACCCCTCCACTTT.

The chain employs TRBV9 and TRBJ2-2; 9 nucleotides match TRBD1. Per germline, CDR1 SGDLS and CDR2 YYNGEE. There are 19 residues in the CDR3. V lost 2 bases, J lost 7 bases, and 18 bases stayed unmatched. The CDR3: CASSVRPWTGVPRDGELFF. CDR3 DNA sequence: TGTGCCAGCAGCGTCAGACCCTGGACAGGGGTCCCTCGGGACGGGGAGCTGTTTTTT.

DNA for the CDR3: TGTGCCAGCAGTTACTCGTTGGACAGGGATGACACTGAAGCTTTCTTT. Translating it yields CASSYSLDRDDTEAFF. The V and J genes are TRBV6-6 and TRBJ1-1, with TRBD1 matching over 8 bases. Germline V CDR1 and CDR2: MNHNY, SVGAGI (reference sequence). The CDR3 covers 16 residues. Losses at the gene ends were 0 bases for V and 3 bases for J; bases not matched to a gene: 6.

A few counts support this clonotype. This sequence joins TRBV5-1 and TRBJ1-6, with D unresolved. V lost 1 base and J 6 bases, leaving 5 bases between the germline ends. The germline V gene encodes CDR1 SGHRS and CDR2 YFSETQ. The CDR3 is 13 residues long. The DNA of the CDR3 is TGCGCCAGCAGCTTGACAGTTAATTCACCCCTCCACTTT. Translated, it gives CASSLTVNSPLHF. Supplemented by reference TRBV5-1 and TRBJ1-6, the full variable domain reads KAGVTQTPRYLIKTRGQQVTLSCSPISGHRSVSWYQQTPGQGLQFLFEYFSETQRNKGNFPGRFSGRQFSNSRSEMNVSTLELGDSALYLCASSLTVNSPLHFGNGTRLTVT.

This clonotype was seen at least ten times. This chain joins TRBV19 and TRBJ1-6, with D possibly TRBD1 on 6 matching bases. Germline V lookup: CDR1 LNHDA, CDR2 SQIVND (reference sequence). The CDR3 is 15 amino acids. The V and J ends lost 5 bases and 8 bases respectively, with 16 bases between them. CDR3 in amino acids: CASSGTGSRDSPLHF. The CDR3 DNA reads TGTGCCAGTAGTGGTACAGGGTCTCGGGATTCACCCCTCCACTTT.

The chain recombines TRBV2 with TRBJ2-1; D is possibly TRBD2 (7 bases). Per germline, CDR1 SNHLY and CDR2 FYNNEI. The germline V and J ends were trimmed by 7 bases and 1 base, with 17 bases remaining between them. This CDR3 has 16 amino acids. CDR3 residues: CASKASGGASYNEQFF. CDR3 coding DNA: TGTGCCAGCAAGGCGTCGGGGGGCGCTTCCTACAATGAGCAGTTCTTC.

This clonotype was seen only a few times. The V call is TRBV6-6, the J call TRBJ1-1; possibly TRBD1 for D (6 bases). The CDR3 totals 13 residues. CDR1 and CDR2 from the germline V gene are MNHNY and SVGAGI (reference sequence). The ends were cut back, 0 bases at V and 7 bases at J, with 9 bases in the middle. CDR3 in DNA: TGTGCCAGCAGTTACTCGGGGGCCGGTGAAGCTTTCTTT. It translates to CASSYSGAGEAFF.

The chain links TRBV6-2 or TRBV6-3 to TRBJ2-5; 7 bases are a match to TRBD2. The CDR3 spans 14 residues. The V gene end was trimmed by 5 bases and the J gene end by 5 bases; junction bases not matched to a gene: 8. Germline CDR1 MNHEY, CDR2 SVGEGT. The CDR3 spells CASSGWGGLETQYF. CDR3 nucleotides: TGTGCCAGCAGTGGATGGGGGGGGTTGGAGACCCAGTACTTC.

This clonotype was counted a few times. The chain employs TRBV7-3 and TRBJ1-6; D possibly corresponds to TRBD1 (5 bases). V was cut by 1 base and J by 7 bases, with 8 bases left in between. CDR3 length: 14 residues. Germline V gene data show CDR1 as SGHTA and CDR2 as FQGTGA. CDR3 protein: CASSLIGGNSPLHF. The CDR3 DNA is TGTGCCAGCAGCTTAATCGGGGGAAATTCACCCCTCCACTTT. Using reference TRBV7-3 and TRBJ1-6 for the parts outside the CDR3, the full variable domain is GAGVSQTPSNKVTEKGKYVELRCDPISGHTALYWYRQSLGQGPEFLIYFQGTGAADDSGLPNDRFFAVRPEGSVSTLKIQRTERGDSAVYLCASSLIGGNSPLHFGNGTRLTVT.